The 6 T cell receptor beta chains listed next were all sequenced from one sample in a study of blood T cells in healthy people across ages. A J-beta primer mix and a sample-barcoded 5' primer were used in a second PCR of roughly 7 to 12 cycles. One entry per CDR3 protein results from TCRdb running MiXCR on the 5' RACE reads. The data hold 1.5 million to 2 million distinct CDR3 sequences, with around 48% observed a single time. Sequencing was done on a sample of blood. The receptors were sampled from a woman in her 40s in good health.

The V call is TRBV6-2 or TRBV6-3, the J call TRBJ1-1; tentatively, D is TRBD1 (5 bases). The germline gives CDR1 MNHEY, CDR2 SVGEGT. The CDR3 has 12 amino acids. V was trimmed by 2 bases and J by 8 bases, leaving 9 bases between them. For the CDR3, the DNA is TGTGCCAGCAGTTACATGGCAGGGGAAGCTTTCTTT. This encodes CASSYMAGEAFF.

V usage is TRBV10-3 and J usage is TRBJ2-5; TRBD1 is a possible D gene (5 bases). V was pared by 3 bases and J by 1 base, with 9 bases between. This CDR3 has 14 amino acids. Germline V CDR1 and CDR2: ENHRY, SYGVKD. The CDR3 coding sequence is TGTGCCATCAGTGACAGGGCCATCCAAGAGACCCAGTACTTC. It encodes CAISDRAIQETQYF.

The chain uses TRBV6-2 or TRBV6-3 and TRBJ2-1; the D call may be TRBD1 or TRBD2 (5 bases each). The end of the DNA fits TRBJ2-7 better, so the J call may be wrong. Per the germline V gene, CDR1 is MNHEY and CDR2 is SVGEGT. This CDR3 contains 15 residues. The CDR3 DNA reads as TGTGCCAGCAGTTATTCAGGGACGGATCTTTACGAGCAGTACTTC. It encodes CASSYSGTDLYEQYF.

The J gene is TRBJ2-1, the V gene TRBV6-6; D may be TRBD1 or TRBD2 (6 bases each). V was cut by 6 bases and J by 7 bases, with 16 bases left in between. The germline CDR1 and CDR2 sequences are MNHNY and SVGAGI (reference sequence). CDR3 length: 14 amino acids. CDR3 protein: CASSHPGAGNEQFF. Written as DNA, the CDR3 is TGTGCCAGCAGCCACCCGGGGGCGGGTAATGAGCAGTTCTTC.

The gene calls are TRBV9 and TRBJ1-6; D not resolved. Germline V CDR1 and CDR2: SGDLS, YYNGEE. The germline V and J ends were trimmed by 2 bases and 0 bases, with 9 bases remaining between them. The CDR3 has 16 amino acids. DNA of the CDR3: TGTGCCAGCAGCGTTACCGGGAGCTCCTATAATTCACCCCTCCACTTT. Its translation is CASSVTGSSYNSPLHF.

The chain has TRBV6-2 or TRBV6-3 and TRBJ2-5, with 9 bases that match TRBD2. Germline CDR1 reads MNHEY; CDR2 reads SVGEGT. Germline trimming cut 3 bases from V and 0 bases from J; bases unmatched to any gene: 5. The CDR3 runs to 16 residues. The chain's CDR3 is CASSYVLAGYQETQYF. DNA for the CDR3: TGTGCCAGCAGTTATGTCCTAGCGGGGTACCAAGAGACCCAGTACTTC.